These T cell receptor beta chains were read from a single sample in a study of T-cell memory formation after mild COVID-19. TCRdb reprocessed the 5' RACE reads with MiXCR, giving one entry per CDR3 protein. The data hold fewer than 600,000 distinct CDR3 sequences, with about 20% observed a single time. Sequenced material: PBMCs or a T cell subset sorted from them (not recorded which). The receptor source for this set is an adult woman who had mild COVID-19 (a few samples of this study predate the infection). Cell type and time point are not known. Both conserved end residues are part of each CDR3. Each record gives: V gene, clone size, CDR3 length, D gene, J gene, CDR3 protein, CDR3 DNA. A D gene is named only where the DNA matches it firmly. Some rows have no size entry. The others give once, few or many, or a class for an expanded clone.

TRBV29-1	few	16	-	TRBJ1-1	CSVEDMGGRMNTEAFF	TGCAGCGTTGAAGATATGGGCGGTCGGATGAACACTGAAGCTTTCTTT
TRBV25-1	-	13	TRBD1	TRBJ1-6	CASTQGAPSPLHF	TGTGCCAGTACACAGGGGGCCCCTTCACCCCTCCACTTT
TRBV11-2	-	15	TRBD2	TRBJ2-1	CASSSGGLRYNEQFF	TGTGCCAGCAGCTCGGGGGGGCTTCGTTACAATGAGCAGTTCTTC
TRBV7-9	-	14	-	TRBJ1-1	CASSPGASSTEAFF	TGTGCCAGCAGCCCGGGGGCATCGAGCACTGAAGCTTTCTTT
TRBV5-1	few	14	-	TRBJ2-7	CASSLGGNVHEQYF	TGCGCCAGCAGCTTAGGCGGGAATGTCCACGAGCAGTACTTC
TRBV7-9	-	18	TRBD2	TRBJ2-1	CASSPSGREGLSYNEQFF	TGTGCCAGCAGCCCTAGCGGGCGGGAGGGCCTCTCCTACAATGAGCAGTTCTTC
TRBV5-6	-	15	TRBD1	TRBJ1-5	CASSPSGQAGEPQHF	TGTGCCAGCAGCCCCTCCGGACAGGCCGGGGAGCCCCAGCATTTT
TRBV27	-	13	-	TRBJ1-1	CASSRPGYTEAFF	TGTGCCAGCAGTAGACCAGGCTACACTGAAGCTTTCTTT
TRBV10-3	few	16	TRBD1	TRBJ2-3	CAISRQGRTAPDTQYF	TGTGCCATCAGCAGACAGGGGCGGACCGCACCAGATACGCAGTATTTT
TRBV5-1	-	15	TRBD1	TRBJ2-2	CASSPGGLNTGELFF	TGCGCCAGCAGTCCAGGGGGCCTCAACACCGGGGAGCTGTTTTTT
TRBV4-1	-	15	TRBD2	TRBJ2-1	CASSQAGGLYNEQFF	TGCGCCAGCAGCCAAGCGGGGGGGCTTTACAATGAGCAGTTCTTC
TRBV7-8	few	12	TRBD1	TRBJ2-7	CASSWGQREQYF	TGTGCCAGCAGCTGGGGACAGCGGGAGCAGTACTTC
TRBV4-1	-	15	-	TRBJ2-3	CASSQVRILTDTQYF	TGCGCCAGCAGCCAAGTCAGGATACTCACAGATACGCAGTATTTT
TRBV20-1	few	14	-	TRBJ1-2	CSARDRQVNYGYTF	TGCAGTGCTAGAGATCGACAGGTCAACTATGGCTACACCTTC
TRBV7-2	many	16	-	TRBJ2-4	CASSPAAGAVSNIQYF	TGTGCCAGCAGCCCGGCGGCAGGGGCGGTATCAAACATTCAGTACTTC